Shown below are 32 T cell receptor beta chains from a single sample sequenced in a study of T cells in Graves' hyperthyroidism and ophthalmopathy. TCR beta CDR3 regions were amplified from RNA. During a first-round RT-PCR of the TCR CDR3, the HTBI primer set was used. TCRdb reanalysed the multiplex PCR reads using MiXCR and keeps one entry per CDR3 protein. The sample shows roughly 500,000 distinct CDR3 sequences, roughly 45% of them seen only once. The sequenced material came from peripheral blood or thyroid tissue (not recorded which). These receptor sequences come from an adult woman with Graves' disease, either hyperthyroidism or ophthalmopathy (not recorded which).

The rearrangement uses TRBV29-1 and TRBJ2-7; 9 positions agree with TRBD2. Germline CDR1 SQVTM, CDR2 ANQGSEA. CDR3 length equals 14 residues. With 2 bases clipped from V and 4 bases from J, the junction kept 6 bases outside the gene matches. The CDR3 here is CSVELAGTVYEQYF. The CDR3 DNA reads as TGCAGCGTTGAACTAGCGGGAACAGTGTACGAGCAGTACTTC.

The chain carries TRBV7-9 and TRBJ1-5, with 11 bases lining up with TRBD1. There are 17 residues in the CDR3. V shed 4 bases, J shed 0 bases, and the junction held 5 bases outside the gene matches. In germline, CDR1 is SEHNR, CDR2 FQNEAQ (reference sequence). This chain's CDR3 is CASSSGQGGYSNQPQHF. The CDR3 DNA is TGTGCCAGCAGCTCGGGACAGGGGGGATATAGCAATCAGCCCCAGCATTTT.

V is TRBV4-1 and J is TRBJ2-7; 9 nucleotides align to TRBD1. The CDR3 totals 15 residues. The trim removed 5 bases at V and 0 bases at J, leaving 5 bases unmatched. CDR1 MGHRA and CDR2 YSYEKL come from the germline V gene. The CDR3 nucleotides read TGCGCCAGCAGCAAGGGACAGGGAGACTCCTACGAGCAGTACTTC. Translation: CASSKGQGDSYEQYF.

CDR3 amino acids: CASSLGGGALAFF. Written as DNA, the CDR3 is TGTGCCAGCAGCTTAGGCGGGGGGGCGCTTGCTTTCTTT. The gene calls are TRBV7-2 and TRBJ1-1; D is perhaps TRBD1 (6 bases). V gave up 1 base and J gave up 11 bases, with 14 bases separating them. The CDR3 has 13 amino acids. Germline CDR1 SGHTA, CDR2 FQGNSA.

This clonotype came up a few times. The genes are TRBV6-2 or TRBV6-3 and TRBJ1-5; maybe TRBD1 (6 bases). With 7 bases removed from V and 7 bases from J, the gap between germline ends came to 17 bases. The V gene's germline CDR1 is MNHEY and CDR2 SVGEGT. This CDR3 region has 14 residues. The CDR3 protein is CASTGGNTRQPQHF. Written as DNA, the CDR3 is TGTGCCAGCACCGGGGGCAACACTAGGCAGCCCCAGCATTTT.

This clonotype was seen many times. CDR3 protein: CASSLGQWETQYF. The CDR3 DNA sequence: TGTGCCAGCAGCCTAGGACAATGGGAGACCCAGTACTTC. J is TRBJ2-5 and V is TRBV7-9; possible D gene TRBD1, 5 bases. Per germline, CDR1 SEHNR and CDR2 FQNEAQ (reference sequence). V was shortened by 5 bases and J by 5 bases, with 12 bases between the two germline ends. This CDR3 comprises 13 residues.

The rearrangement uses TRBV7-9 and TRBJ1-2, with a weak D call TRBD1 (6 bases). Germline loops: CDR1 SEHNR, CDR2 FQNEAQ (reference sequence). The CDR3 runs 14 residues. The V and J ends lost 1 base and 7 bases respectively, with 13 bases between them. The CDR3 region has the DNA TGTGCCAGCAGCTTAGTCAATGCAGGGGTTGGCTACACCTTC. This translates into CASSLVNAGVGYTF.

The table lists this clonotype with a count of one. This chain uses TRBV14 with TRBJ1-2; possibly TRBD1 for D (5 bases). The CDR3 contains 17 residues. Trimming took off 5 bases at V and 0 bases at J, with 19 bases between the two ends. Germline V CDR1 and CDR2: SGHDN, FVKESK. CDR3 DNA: TGTGCCAGCAGCAGAGATAGGACGGGACCGGCTAACTATGGCTACACCTTC. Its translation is CASSRDRTGPANYGYTF.

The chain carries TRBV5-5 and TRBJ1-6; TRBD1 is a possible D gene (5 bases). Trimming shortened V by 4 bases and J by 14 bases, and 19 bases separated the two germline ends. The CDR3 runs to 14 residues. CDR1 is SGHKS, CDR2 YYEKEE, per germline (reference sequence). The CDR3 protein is CASSPIPGPDTLHF. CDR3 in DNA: TGTGCCAGCAGCCCTATACCGGGGCCCGATACCCTCCACTTT.

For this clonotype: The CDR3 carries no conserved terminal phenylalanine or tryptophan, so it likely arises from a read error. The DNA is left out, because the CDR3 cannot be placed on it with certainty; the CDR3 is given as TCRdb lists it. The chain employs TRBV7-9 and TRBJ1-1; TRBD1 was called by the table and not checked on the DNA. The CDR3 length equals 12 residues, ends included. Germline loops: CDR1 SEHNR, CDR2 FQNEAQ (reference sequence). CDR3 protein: CASSPKAWTALY.

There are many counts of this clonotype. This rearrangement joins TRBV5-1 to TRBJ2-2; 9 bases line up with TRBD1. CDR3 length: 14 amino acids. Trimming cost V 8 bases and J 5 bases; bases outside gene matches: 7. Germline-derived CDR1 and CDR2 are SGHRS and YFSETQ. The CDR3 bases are TGCGCCAGTAAACAGGGGGCGCGAACCGGGGAGCTGTTTTTT. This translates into CASKQGARTGELFF.

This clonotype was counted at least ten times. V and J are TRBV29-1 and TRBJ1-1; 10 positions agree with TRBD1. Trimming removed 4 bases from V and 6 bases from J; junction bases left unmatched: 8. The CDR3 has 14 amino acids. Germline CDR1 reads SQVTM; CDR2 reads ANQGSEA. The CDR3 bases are TGCAGCGTTGTGGGCGGACAGGGGGTATCTGAAGCTTTCTTT. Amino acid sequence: CSVVGGQGVSEAFF.

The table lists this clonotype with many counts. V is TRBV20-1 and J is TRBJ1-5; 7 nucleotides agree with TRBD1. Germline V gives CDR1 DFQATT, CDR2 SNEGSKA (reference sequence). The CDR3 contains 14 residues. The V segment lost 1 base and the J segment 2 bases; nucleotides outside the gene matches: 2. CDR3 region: CSARAGTGNQPQHF. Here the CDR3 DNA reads TGCAGTGCTAGAGCCGGGACAGGCAATCAGCCCCAGCATTTT.

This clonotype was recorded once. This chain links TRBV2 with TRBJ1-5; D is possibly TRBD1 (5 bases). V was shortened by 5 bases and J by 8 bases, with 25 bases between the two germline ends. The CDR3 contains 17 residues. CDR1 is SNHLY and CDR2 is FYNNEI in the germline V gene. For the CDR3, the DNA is TGTGCCAGCAGTCCAGGGCTACAGGTTCCGGCAATCAAGCCCCAGCATTTT. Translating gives CASSPGLQVPAIKPQHF.

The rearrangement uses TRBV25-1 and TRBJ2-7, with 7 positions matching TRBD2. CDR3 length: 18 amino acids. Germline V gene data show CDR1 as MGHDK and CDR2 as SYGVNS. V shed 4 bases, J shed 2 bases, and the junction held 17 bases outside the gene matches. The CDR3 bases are TGTGCCAGCAGTGGGGGGGGAGGGGAAAAATCGATCCCCTACGAGCAGTACTTC. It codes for CASSGGGGEKSIPYEQYF.

The CDR3 DNA reads TGTGCCAGCAGCTTACCGGGGGGGCAGGAGACCCAGTACTTC. Protein sequence: CASSLPGGQETQYF. The chain couples TRBV7-2 to TRBJ2-5, with 8 bases that match TRBD2. This CDR3 has 14 amino acids. CDR1 SGHTA and CDR2 FQGNSA come from the germline V gene. V lost 2 bases and J lost 5; bases outside the gene matches: 4.

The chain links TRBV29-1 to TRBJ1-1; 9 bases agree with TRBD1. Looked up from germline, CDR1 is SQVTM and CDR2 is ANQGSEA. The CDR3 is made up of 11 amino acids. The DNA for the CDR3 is TGCAGAACGACAGGGGGGAACAAAGCTTTCTTT. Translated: CRTTGGNKAFF.

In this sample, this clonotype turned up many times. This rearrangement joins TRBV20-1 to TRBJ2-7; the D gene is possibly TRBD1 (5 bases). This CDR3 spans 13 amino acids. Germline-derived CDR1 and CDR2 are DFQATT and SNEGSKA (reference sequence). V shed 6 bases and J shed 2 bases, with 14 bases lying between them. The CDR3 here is CSASIDSPYEQYF. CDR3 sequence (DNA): TGCAGTGCCTCTATTGACAGCCCCTACGAGCAGTACTTC.

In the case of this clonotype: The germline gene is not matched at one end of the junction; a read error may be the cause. The CDR3 reads CSVELGRWGGELYF. The CDR3 DNA sequence: TGCAGCGTTGAGTTAGGGCGATGGGGCGGGGAGCTGTACTTC. The chain uses TRBV29-1 and TRBJ2-7; D perhaps matches TRBD2 (6 bases). Germline CDR1 is SQVTM and CDR2 is ANQGSEA. The CDR3 length is 14 residues.

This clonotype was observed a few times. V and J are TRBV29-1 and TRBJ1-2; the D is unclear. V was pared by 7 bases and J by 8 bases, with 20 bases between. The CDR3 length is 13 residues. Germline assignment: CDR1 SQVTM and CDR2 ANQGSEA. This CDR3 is CSALSGDISGYTF. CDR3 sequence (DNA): TGCAGCGCTTTATCAGGCGATATCAGCGGCTACACCTTC. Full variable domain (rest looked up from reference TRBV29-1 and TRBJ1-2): SAVISQKPSRDICQRGTSLTIQCQVDSQVTMMFWYRQQPGQSLTLIATANQGSEATYESGFVIDKFPISRPNLTFSTLTVSNMSPEDSSIYLCSALSGDISGYTFGSGTRLTVV.

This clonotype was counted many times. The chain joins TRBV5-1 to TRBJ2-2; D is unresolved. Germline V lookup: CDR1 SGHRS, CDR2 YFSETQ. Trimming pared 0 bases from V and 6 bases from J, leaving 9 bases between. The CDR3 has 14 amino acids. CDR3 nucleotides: TGCGCCAGCAGCTTGGGACACCCCCCCGGGGAGCTGTTTTTT. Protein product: CASSLGHPPGELFF. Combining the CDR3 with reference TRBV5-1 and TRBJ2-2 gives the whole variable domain KAGVTQTPRYLIKTRGQQVTLSCSPISGHRSVSWYQQTPGQGLQFLFEYFSETQRNKGNFPGRFSGRQFSNSRSEMNVSTLELGDSALYLCASSLGHPPGELFFGEGSRLTVL.

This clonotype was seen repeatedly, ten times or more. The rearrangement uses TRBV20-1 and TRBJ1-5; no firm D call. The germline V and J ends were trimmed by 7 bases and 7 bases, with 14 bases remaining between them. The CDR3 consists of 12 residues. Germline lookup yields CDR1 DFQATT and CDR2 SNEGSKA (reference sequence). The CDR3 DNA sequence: TGCAGTGTTCAGCCGTTGGGGCAGCCCCAGCATTTT. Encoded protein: CSVQPLGQPQHF.

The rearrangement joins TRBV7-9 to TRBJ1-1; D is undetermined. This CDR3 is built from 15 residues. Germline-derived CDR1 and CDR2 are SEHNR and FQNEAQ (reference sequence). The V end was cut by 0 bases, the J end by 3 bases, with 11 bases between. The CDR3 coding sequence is TGTGCCAGCAGCTTAGCGATGACACTCGACACTGAAGCTTTCTTT. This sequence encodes CASSLAMTLDTEAFF.

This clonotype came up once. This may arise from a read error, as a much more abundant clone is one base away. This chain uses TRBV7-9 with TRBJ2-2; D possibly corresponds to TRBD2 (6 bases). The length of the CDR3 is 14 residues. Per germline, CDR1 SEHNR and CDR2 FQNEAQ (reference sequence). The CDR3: CVSSLDRELGELFF. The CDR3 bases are TGTGTCAGCAGCTTAGACCGGGAGCTCGGGGAGCTGTTTTTT. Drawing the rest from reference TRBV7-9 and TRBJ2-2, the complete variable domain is DTGVSQNPRHKITKRGQNVTFRCDPISEHNRLYWYRQTLGQGPEFLTYFQNEAQLEKSRLLSDRFSAERPKGSFSTLEIQRTEQGDSAMYLCVSSLDRELGELFFGEGSRLTVL.

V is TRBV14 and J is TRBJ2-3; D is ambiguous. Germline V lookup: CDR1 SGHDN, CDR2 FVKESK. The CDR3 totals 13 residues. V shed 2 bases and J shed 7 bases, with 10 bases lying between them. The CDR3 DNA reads TGTGCCAGCAGCCAAATGGGGTACAATACGCAGTATTTT. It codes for CASSQMGYNTQYF.

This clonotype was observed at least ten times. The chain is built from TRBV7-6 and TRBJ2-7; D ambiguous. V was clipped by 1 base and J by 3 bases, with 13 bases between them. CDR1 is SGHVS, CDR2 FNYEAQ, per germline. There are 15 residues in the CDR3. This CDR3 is CASSLGDSSNYEQYF. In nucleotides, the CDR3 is TGTGCCAGCAGCTTAGGGGATAGCTCGAACTACGAGCAGTACTTC.

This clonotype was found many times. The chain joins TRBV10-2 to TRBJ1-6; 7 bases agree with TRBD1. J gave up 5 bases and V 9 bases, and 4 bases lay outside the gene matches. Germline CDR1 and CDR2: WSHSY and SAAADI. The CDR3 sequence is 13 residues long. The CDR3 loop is CARGQSDNSPLHF. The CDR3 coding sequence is TGCGCCAGGGGACAGAGTGATAATTCACCCCTCCACTTT.

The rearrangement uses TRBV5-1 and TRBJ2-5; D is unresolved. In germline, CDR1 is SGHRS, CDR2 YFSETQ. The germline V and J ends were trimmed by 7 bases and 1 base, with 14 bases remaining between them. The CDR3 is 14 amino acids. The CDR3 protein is CASGSHTIQETQYF. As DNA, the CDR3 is TGCGCCAGCGGCTCGCATACAATCCAAGAGACCCAGTACTTC.

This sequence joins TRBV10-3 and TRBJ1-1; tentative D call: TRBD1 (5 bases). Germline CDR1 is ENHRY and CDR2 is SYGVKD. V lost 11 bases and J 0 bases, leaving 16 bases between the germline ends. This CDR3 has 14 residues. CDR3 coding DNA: TGTGCCTTCTCCAGGGACGACTTGAACACTGAAGCTTTCTTT. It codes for CAFSRDDLNTEAFF.

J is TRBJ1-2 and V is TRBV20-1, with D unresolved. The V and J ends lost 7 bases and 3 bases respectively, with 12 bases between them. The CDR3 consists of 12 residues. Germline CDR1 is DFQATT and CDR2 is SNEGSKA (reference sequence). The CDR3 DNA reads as TGCAGTGTTAGCAGGCCCGACTATGGCTACACCTTC. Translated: CSVSRPDYGYTF.

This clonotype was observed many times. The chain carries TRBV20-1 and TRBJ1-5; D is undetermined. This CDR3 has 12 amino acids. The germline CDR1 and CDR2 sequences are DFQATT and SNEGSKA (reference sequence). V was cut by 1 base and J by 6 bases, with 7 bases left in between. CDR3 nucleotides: TGCAGTGCTAGAGGAAGGATTCAGCCCCAGCATTTT. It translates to CSARGRIQPQHF.

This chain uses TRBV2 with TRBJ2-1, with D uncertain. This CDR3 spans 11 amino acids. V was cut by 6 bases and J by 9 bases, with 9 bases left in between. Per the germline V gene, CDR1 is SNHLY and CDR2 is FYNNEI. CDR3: CASRFNIEQFF. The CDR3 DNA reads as TGTGCCAGCAGATTTAACATTGAGCAGTTCTTC.